The rows below give T cell receptor beta chains drawn from one sample of a study of T cells in Graves' hyperthyroidism and ophthalmopathy. Each CDR3 protein is one row after TCRdb ran MiXCR on the multiplex PCR reads. In the table there are about half a million distinct CDR3 sequences, roughly a sixth of which are singletons. The sample consisted of blood. The receptor source for this set is a woman younger than 45 with Graves' ophthalmopathy. The CDR3 runs from the conserved cysteine through the conserved F or W. The order of the fields is D gene, J gene, V gene, clone size, CDR3 DNA, CDR3 protein. D genes are given only for firm matches. Not every row has a clone size; where given, it reads once, few, many or a size class.

TRBD2 | TRBJ2-1 | TRBV20-1 | few | TGCAGTGCTGCCCCGGGACCGGGGGGGTTCTTC | CSAAPGPGGFF
TRBD2 | TRBJ2-2 | TRBV28 | . | TGTGCCAGCGAGCGGGAAGACACCGGGGAGCTGTTTTTT | CASEREDTGELFF
. | TRBJ2-5 | TRBV20-1 | many | TGCAGTGCTAGAGACGGGGGGCGGCGGGGAGAGACCCAGTACTTC | CSARDGGRRGETQYF
TRBD1 | TRBJ2-1 | TRBV11-2 | few | TGTGCCAGCAGCTTAGAGCCAGGGGGCACCTACAATGAGCAGTTCTTC | CASSLEPGGTYNEQFF
TRBD2 | TRBJ2-2 | TRBV28 | many | TGTGCCAGCGGGAGACTAGCCCCCGGGGAGCTGTTTTTT | CASGRLAPGELFF
. | TRBJ1-1 | TRBV7-3 | many | TGTGCCAGCAGCCCCCAGATGGGCACTGAAGCTTTCTTT | CASSPQMGTEAFF
TRBD1 | TRBJ1-1 | TRBV12-3/TRBV12-4 | many | TGTGCCAGCGGGACAGGGGCCGGTGAAGCTTTCTTT | CASGTGAGEAFF
. | TRBJ2-7 | TRBV29-1 | few | TGCAGCGTTGGCAGGGGAGACAACTCCTACGAGCAGTACTTC | CSVGRGDNSYEQYF
TRBD2 | TRBJ2-1 | TRBV6-1 | . | TGTGCCAGCAGGCGGGAGGGCCGGTATGAGCAGTTCTTC | CASRREGRYEQFF
TRBD1 | TRBJ2-1 | TRBV20-1 | many | TGCAGTGCTAGGGATAGCAGGGGGAACTACAATGAGCAGTTCTTC | CSARDSRGNYNEQFF
TRBD1 | TRBJ2-1 | TRBV6-5 | . | TGTGCCAGCAGTTACATCTTAGGACAGGCCCCCGTTGAGCAGTTCTTC | CASSYILGQAPVEQFF
TRBD1 | TRBJ2-2 | TRBV19 | once | TGTGCCAGTAGTATTGGGGACAGGGTGAGGACCGGGGAGCTGTTTTTT | CASSIGDRVRTGELFF
TRBD2 | TRBJ2-1 | TRBV7-2 | many | TGTGCCAGCAGCTTAGATGGGATAGCGGGAGTTTATGAGCAGTTCTTC | CASSLDGIAGVYEQFF
TRBD1 | TRBJ1-6 | TRBV28 | . | TGTGCCAGCAGTGTAGGGGGCCCCTATAATTCACCCCTCCACTTT | CASSVGGPYNSPLHF
. | TRBJ1-1 | TRBV19 | . | TGTGCCAGTAGTTTTCTTTCCTATGTGGGCACTGAAGCTTTCTTT | CASSFLSYVGTEAFF
. | TRBJ2-3 | TRBV11-3 | many | TGTGCCAGCAGCTCACGGGGTGGGGGGTCGGCCACAGATACGCAGTATTTT | CASSSRGGGSATDTQYF
TRBD2 | TRBJ2-1 | TRBV5-1 | many | TGCGCCAGCAGCTTAACAGCGGGAGTAAAAGAGCAGTTCTTC | CASSLTAGVKEQFF
TRBD2 | TRBJ2-1 | TRBV28 | many | TGTGCCAGCAGTTTCCGTAGCGGGGTCTACAATGAGCAGTTCTTC | CASSFRSGVYNEQFF
TRBD1 | TRBJ2-7 | TRBV6-1 | many | TGTGCCGCGGACAGGGCGAGGTCCTACGAGCAGTACTTC | CAADRARSYEQYF
TRBD2 | TRBJ2-5 | TRBV6-2/TRBV6-3 | few | TGTGCCAGCCAGGCCAAACTAGCGGGAGTTGAGACCCAGTACTTC | CASQAKLAGVETQYF
. | TRBJ2-7 | TRBV28 | many | TGTGCCAGCAGTTTATGGGCCGCAGGGGCTGGGAACTACGAGCAGTACTTC | CASSLWAAGAGNYEQYF
. | TRBJ2-7 | TRBV5-1 | . | TGCGCCAGCAGCTCCGAGGGGGTCGAGCAGTACTTC | CASSSEGVEQYF
. | TRBJ2-2 | TRBV6-1 | few | TGTGCCAGCAGTGAAGCTGGAGGGGAGTTGAATACCGGGGAGCTGTTTTTT | CASSEAGGELNTGELFF
. | TRBJ2-5 | TRBV30 | . | TGTGCCTGGAGCCAGAACCAAGAGACCCAGTACTTC | CAWSQNQETQYF
TRBD1 | TRBJ2-7 | TRBV6-2/TRBV6-3 | . | TGTGCCAGCAGGCCACAGGGGGCCACTTACGAGCAGTACTTC | CASRPQGATYEQYF
. | TRBJ2-3 | TRBV7-2 | . | TGTGCCGGCAGCTTCTCGGGACCTTCTACAGATACACAGTATTTT | CAGSFSGPSTDTQYF
TRBD2 | TRBJ2-5 | TRBV28 | many | TGTGCCAGCAGTTTGGCGGGACTAGCGGGAGGACAGGAGACCCAGTACTTC | CASSLAGLAGGQETQYF
TRBD1 | TRBJ1-2 | TRBV5-1 | many | TGCGCCAGCAGCCGAGACAGGGCCTATGGCTACACCTTC | CASSRDRAYGYTF
TRBD2 | TRBJ2-5 | TRBV5-6 | . | TGTGCCAGCAGCTTGGGTCCTAGCGGGAGTATTGAGACCCAGTACTTC | CASSLGPSGSIETQYF
. | TRBJ2-7 | TRBV24-1 | few | TGTGCCACCAGTGATGCCAACAGGGATCTCGGCGAGCAGTACTTC | CATSDANRDLGEQYF
. | TRBJ2-3 | TRBV6-2/TRBV6-3 | few | TGTGCCAGCAGACCAGGGGTCACAGATACGCAGTATTTT | CASRPGVTDTQYF
TRBD1 | TRBJ2-7 | TRBV20-1 | many | TGCAGTGCTAGAGAATCCGGGACAGGGCCCTACGAGCAGTACTTC | CSARESGTGPYEQYF
. | TRBJ2-3 | TRBV5-1 | . | TGCGCCAGCAGCTTGTTCGCTAGCACAGATACGCAGTATTTT | CASSLFASTDTQYF
TRBD2 | TRBJ2-1 | TRBV7-2 | few | TGTGCCAGCAGCTTAGGCGGGAGGGGGGGGGAGCAGTTCTTC | CASSLGGRGGEQFF
TRBD1 | TRBJ2-3 | TRBV29-1 | many | TGCAGCGTGGAGGGACAGGGGCAGGCCGATGCGCAGTATTTT | CSVEGQGQADAQYF
. | TRBJ2-7 | TRBV7-2 | . | TGTGCCAGCAGATTGCTAGCGCCCACCGGGGACGAGCAGTACTTC | CASRLLAPTGDEQYF
TRBD2 | TRBJ2-7 | TRBV4-3 | . | TGCGCCAGCAGCCCCGCGGGGGGAGGCTCCTACGAGCAGTACTTC | CASSPAGGGSYEQYF
. | TRBJ1-2 | TRBV18 | many | TGTGCCAGCTCACCAAATACAGGGTTCGACTATGGCTACACCTTC | CASSPNTGFDYGYTF
. | TRBJ1-2 | TRBV28 | many | TGTGCCAGCAGTTTCGGCGGCTATGGCTACACCTTC | CASSFGGYGYTF
. | TRBJ2-7 | TRBV20-1 | . | TGCAGCGTACAGGACAGTATTCCCTACGAGCAGTACTTC | CSVQDSIPYEQYF
TRBD1 | TRBJ1-4 | TRBV6-5 | . | TGTGCCAGCAGTTTAGGGGGCGCAGAAGAAAAACTGTTTTTT | CASSLGGAEEKLFF
TRBD1 | TRBJ1-1 | TRBV4-2 | many | TGTGCCAGCAAAATACAGGGGGCGCTTGCTGAAGCTTTCTTT | CASKIQGALAEAFF
TRBD2 | TRBJ2-5 | TRBV2 | many | TGTGCCAGCAGTCGGCTAGCGGGAGTCGGAGAGACCCAGTACTTC | CASSRLAGVGETQYF
TRBD1 | TRBJ2-7 | TRBV20-1 | . | TGCAGTGGGACGGGACAGGGGGCGGGTTCCTACGAGCAGTACTTC | CSGTGQGAGSYEQYF
. | TRBJ2-3 | TRBV6-1 | . | TGTGCCAGCGCGGAACCCAGCACAGATACGCAGTATTTT | CASAEPSTDTQYF